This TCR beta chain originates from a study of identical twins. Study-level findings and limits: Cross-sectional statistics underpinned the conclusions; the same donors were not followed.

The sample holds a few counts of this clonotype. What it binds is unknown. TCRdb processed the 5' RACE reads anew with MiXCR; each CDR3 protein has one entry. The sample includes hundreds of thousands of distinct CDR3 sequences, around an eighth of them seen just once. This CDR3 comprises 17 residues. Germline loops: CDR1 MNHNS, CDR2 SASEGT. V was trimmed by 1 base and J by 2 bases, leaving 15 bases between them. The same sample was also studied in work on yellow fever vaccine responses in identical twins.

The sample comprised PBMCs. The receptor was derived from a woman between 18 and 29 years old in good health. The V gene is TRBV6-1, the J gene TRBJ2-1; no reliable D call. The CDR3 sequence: CASSEDPGAPAYNEQFF. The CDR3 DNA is TGTGCCAGCAGTGAAGACCCGGGCGCCCCAGCCTACAATGAGCAGTTCTTC.